This T cell receptor (beta chain) was captured by sequencing in a study of STAT5B mutations in CD4+ large granular lymphocyte leukemia (dated by TCRdb to between 2021 and 2024). Concerning the study at large: Among healthy controls, the CDR3 'QG' motif was associated with a particular HLA allele. The study compared the TCRbeta repertoires of patients with CD4+ T-cell large granular lymphocyte leukemia against the TCRbeta repertoires of healthy blood donors. Flow cytometry performed on FACSCanto II or FACSVerse showed that the purified fractions had more than 95% purity among lymphocytes. Results the study describes overall, beyond this receptor: The data were not HLA-matched, and the higher clonality in CD4+ T-LGLL than in CD8+ T-LGLL could be due to the relatively small sample size. Main leukemic clonotypes were private to each patient, although about a quarter of the main leukemic clonotypes were found at low frequency in the non-leukemic repertoires of other patients. CD4-sorted patient repertoires appeared more clonal than healthy CD4+ repertoires, and this difference persisted after removing the putative leukemic clones.

Healthy controls were 37 blood donors whose buffy coats came from the Finnish Red Cross blood service. All TCR-sequenced material derived from peripheral blood: patient blood samples and healthy donor buffy coats. Ficoll-Hypaque gradient centrifugation was used to isolate peripheral blood mononuclear cells. For the healthy controls, CD4+ cells were obtained from buffy coats by magnetic purification. Genomic DNA was extracted using the Gentra Puregene Cell and Tissue kit, and a Qubit 2.0 fluorometer was used to quantify it. The immunoSEQ assay at survey resolution was used to sequence TCRbeta rearrangements from genomic DNA. Per the authors' processing: In the TCR sequencing data, the lowest productive clonotype frequency that could be detected was 2.59 x 10-5. Only productive TCRbeta rearrangements, meaning sequences that were complete and in-frame, were kept for the analyses. The clonality of each sample was calculated as Simpson clonality in the immunoSEQ Analyzer version 3.0. Clones were grouped by frequency into very rare, small, medium, large (1-20%) or hyperexpanded (>20%) categories. OLGA 1.2.3 estimated generation probabilities, VDJtools produced V-gene circos plots, VDJdb was queried for specificities, and GLIPH identified CDR3 motifs. The immuneACCESS repertoire file appears here via TCRdb, limited to in-frame rearrangements. These files lack a portion of the clones; in checked studies, under half of the deficit traces to unresolved V genes, and the cause of the others is not known. Clonal size and the V and J genes are those of that table, whereas D and trimming came from the DNA. The sample data list about 26,000 clones, and 80% to 85% of these were observed just once. Less than 0.4% of the sample rests with the top ten.

This clone appeared a single time. The antigen it binds to is not known. No much larger clonotype is one base removed from it; base qualities were not supplied. Sequencing used CD4+ T cells from blood buffy coats. This clonotype was obtained from a human donor in good health.

The CDR3 loop reads CASGLGRLAGGNEQFF. The DNA sequence follows: TGTGCTAGTGGTTTGGGGAGACTAGCGGGAGGTAATGAGCAGTTCTTC. The V and J segments used are TRBV12-5 and TRBJ2-1; 13 nucleotides in the junction match TRBD2. The CDR3, cysteine through phenylalanine, is 16 amino acids long. The entry retains the CDR3 DNA only, 48 bases that are in frame from base 1. CDR1 and CDR2, per the germline V gene, are LGHNT and FRNRAP. After removal of 1 base from V and 7 bases from J, the junction retains 4 bases not matched to a gene.